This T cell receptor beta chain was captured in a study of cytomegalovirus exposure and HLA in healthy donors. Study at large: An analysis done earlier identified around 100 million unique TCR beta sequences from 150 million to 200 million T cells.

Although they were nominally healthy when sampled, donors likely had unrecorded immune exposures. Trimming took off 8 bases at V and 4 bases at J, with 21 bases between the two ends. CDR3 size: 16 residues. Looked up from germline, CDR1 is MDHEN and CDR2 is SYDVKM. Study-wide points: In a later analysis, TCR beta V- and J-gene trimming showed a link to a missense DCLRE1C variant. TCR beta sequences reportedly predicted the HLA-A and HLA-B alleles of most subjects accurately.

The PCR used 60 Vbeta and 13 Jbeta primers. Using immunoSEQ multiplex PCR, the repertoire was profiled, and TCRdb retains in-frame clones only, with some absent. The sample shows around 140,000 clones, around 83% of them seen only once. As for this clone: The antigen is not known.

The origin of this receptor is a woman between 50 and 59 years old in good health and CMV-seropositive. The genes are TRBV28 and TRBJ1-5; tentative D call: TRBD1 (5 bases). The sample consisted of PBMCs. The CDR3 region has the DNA TGTGCCAGCGTTACCGGCGGGGGGTTGGGAAATCAGCCCCAGCATTTT. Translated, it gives CASVTGGGLGNQPQHF.